Following are 23 T cell receptor beta chains from one sample sequenced in a study of blood T cell repertoires in COVID-19. Here immunoSEQ multiplex PCR was the method, and the copy in TCRdb shows in-frame clones only, minus some. The table includes around 310,000 clones, about 93% detected once. Sequenced material: peripheral blood. The receptors were gathered from a woman under 40 with COVID-19, enrolled during active disease.

V gene TRBV10-3 combines with J gene TRBJ2-1, with D possibly matching TRBD2 (6 bases). Trimming took off 6 bases at V and 2 bases at J, with 14 bases between the two ends. Germline V gene sequence: CDR1 ENHRY, CDR2 SYGVKD. This CDR3 spans 15 amino acids. The CDR3 DNA is TGTGCCATCAGGTCCGGGACTCCTACCTACAATGAGCAGTTCTTC. Translated, it gives CAIRSGTPTYNEQFF.

This chain joins TRBV24-1 and TRBJ2-1; 11 bases agree with TRBD2. Germline loops: CDR1 KGHDR, CDR2 SFDVKD. CDR3 length: 15 amino acids. Losses at the gene ends were 6 bases for V and 3 bases for J; bases not matched to a gene: 3. CDR3 sequence (DNA): TGTGCCACCAGTACTAGCGGGAGTGTCTACAATGAGCAGTTCTTC. Amino acid sequence: CATSTSGSVYNEQFF.

This clone was counted once. The chain employs TRBV16 and TRBJ2-5; TRBD2 might be the D (5 bases). This CDR3 is 14 amino acids long. Trimming stripped 2 bases from V and 5 bases from J, with 12 bases between. Germline V gene data show CDR1 as KGHSY and CDR2 as FQNENV. CDR3 nucleotide sequence: TGTGCCAGCAGCCAACTAGCCCCCCAGGAGACCCAGTACTTC. It translates to CASSQLAPQETQYF.

V is TRBV7-3 and J is TRBJ2-7; 11 bases line up with TRBD1. Losses at the gene ends were 5 bases for V and 5 bases for J; bases not matched to a gene: 8. The CDR3 runs to 15 residues. Germline loops: CDR1 SGHTA, CDR2 FQGTGA. The CDR3 coding sequence is TGTGCCAGCAGCCCGACCGGGACAGGGGGAAACGAGCAGTACTTC. Its translation: CASSPTGTGGNEQYF.

V gene TRBV10-3 combines with J gene TRBJ2-7; D perhaps matches TRBD2 (6 bases). Trimming removed 8 bases at V and 4 bases at J, with 15 bases between. The CDR3 runs to 13 residues. Germline CDR1 and CDR2: ENHRY and SYGVKD. The CDR3 sequence: CAIASAQGYEQYF. CDR3 bases: TGTGCCATCGCTAGCGCCCAAGGTTACGAGCAGTACTTC.

The chain joins TRBV18 to TRBJ2-1; maybe TRBD1 (5 bases). Between the trimmed V and J ends, which lost 3 bases and 7 bases, there was a span of 16 bases. The germline gives CDR1 KGHSH, CDR2 LQKENI. This CDR3 contains 15 residues. This CDR3 reads CASSPGAGIRNEQFF. The CDR3, as DNA: TGTGCCAGCTCACCGGGTGCAGGGATAAGAAATGAGCAGTTCTTC.

This clone appeared once. The CDR3 region has the DNA TGTGCCAGCAGTTCCAGGGTTCAGAACACTGAAGCTTTCTTT. It translates to CASSSRVQNTEAFF. The chain uses TRBV27 and TRBJ1-1, with a weak D call TRBD1 (5 bases). The ends were cut back, 4 bases at V and 1 base at J, with 10 bases in the middle. Germline loops: CDR1 MNHEY, CDR2 SMNVEV (reference sequence). This CDR3 has 14 amino acids.

In this sample, this clone turned up once. The rearrangement links TRBV9 to TRBJ1-1; D unresolved. This CDR3 is 13 amino acids long. Trimming left V 0 bases short and J 3 bases short, with 6 bases between. CDR1 and CDR2 from the germline V gene are SGDLS and YYNGEE. The CDR3 region has the DNA TGTGCCAGCAGCGTAGCTTTAGACACTGAAGCTTTCTTT. Its protein product is CASSVALDTEAFF. The whole variable domain, remainder taken from reference TRBV9 and TRBJ1-1, is DSGVTQTPKHLITATGQRVTLRCSPRSGDLSVYWYQQSLDQGLQFLIQYYNGEERAKGNILERFSAQQFPDLHSELNLSSLELGDSALYFCASSVALDTEAFFGQGTRLTVV.

The chain has TRBV3-1 (or the pseudogene TRBV3-2) and TRBJ1-1; D is unresolved. V was clipped by 1 base and J by 0 bases, with 12 bases between them. Germline V gene data show CDR1 as LGHDT and CDR2 as YNNKEL (reference sequence). This CDR3 is built from 16 residues. The CDR3 protein is CASSQVAAEMNTEAFF. CDR3 in DNA: TGTGCCAGCAGCCAAGTGGCCGCGGAAATGAACACTGAAGCTTTCTTT.

The chain uses TRBV3-1 (or the pseudogene TRBV3-2) and TRBJ1-1, with unresolved D. V lost 2 bases to trimming and J lost 8 bases, with 6 bases between them. The CDR3 is 11 amino acids. Per the germline V gene, CDR1 is LGHDT and CDR2 is YNNKEL (reference sequence). For the CDR3, the DNA is TGTGCCAGCAGCCAACAGACAGAAGCTTTCTTT. This codes for CASSQQTEAFF.

This clone was found a few times. This chain connects TRBV24-1 to TRBJ1-5; 9 bases fit TRBD1. The V gene end was trimmed by 3 bases and the J gene end by 2 bases; junction bases not matched to a gene: 7. The CDR3 runs 17 residues. CDR1 and CDR2 (germline): KGHDR, SFDVKD. CDR3 nucleotide sequence: TGTGCCACCAGTGATCCCAAACAGGGGGCGGGCAATCAGCCCCAGCATTTT. This sequence encodes CATSDPKQGAGNQPQHF.

This clone was picked up one time. The chain employs TRBV10-2 and TRBJ1-2, with D perhaps matching TRBD1 (5 bases). The V end lost 10 bases, the J end lost 3 bases, and 15 bases lay between the germline ends. Germline CDR1 and CDR2: WSHSY and SAAADI. The CDR3 totals 13 residues. The CDR3 DNA follows: TGCGCCACCGCCCAGGGAAATGACTATGGCTACACCTTC. Translating gives CATAQGNDYGYTF.

V is TRBV6-1 and J is TRBJ1-3; D is undetermined. The CDR3 totals 16 residues. Germline V gives CDR1 MNHNS, CDR2 SASEGT. Between the trimmed V and J ends, which lost 2 bases and 0 bases, there was a span of 11 bases. CDR3 coding DNA: TGTGCCAGCAGTGAACTTAGCACCCACTCTGGAAACACCATATATTTT. This translates into CASSELSTHSGNTIYF.

V and J are TRBV11-2 and TRBJ1-3; no definite D call. V shed 3 bases and J shed 4 bases, with 10 bases lying between them. The CDR3 has 14 amino acids. The germline V gene encodes CDR1 SGHAT and CDR2 FQNNGV. The CDR3 region has the DNA TGTGCCAGCAGCTTGGAGTCTCCGGGAAACACCATATATTTT. Its translation is CASSLESPGNTIYF.

This rearrangement joins TRBV30 to TRBJ2-3, with 13 bases aligning to TRBD2. Per the germline V gene, CDR1 is GTSNPN and CDR2 is SVGIG (reference sequence). CDR3 length: 13 residues. The junction had 0 bases not matched to a gene; V was cut back by 5 bases and J by 4 bases. The CDR3 DNA sequence: TGTGCCTGGGGACTAGCGGGAGCAGATACGCAGTATTTT. It specifies CAWGLAGADTQYF.

V usage is TRBV4-1 and J usage is TRBJ2-7, with 14 nucleotides matching TRBD2. V was clipped by 0 bases and J by 5 bases; unmatched bases: 0. CDR1 and CDR2 (germline): MGHRA, YSYEKL. There are 15 residues in the CDR3. As DNA, the CDR3 is TGCGCCAGCAGCCAAGAGGGACTAGCGGGAGACGAGCAGTACTTC. It is translated as CASSQEGLAGDEQYF.

The chain links TRBV9 to TRBJ2-5; D perhaps matches TRBD1 (5 bases). With 3 bases removed from V and 4 bases from J, the gap between germline ends came to 10 bases. The CDR3 contains 13 residues. Germline V CDR1 and CDR2: SGDLS, YYNGEE. CDR3 DNA sequence: TGTGCCAGCAGCGCAGGGCCCGGAGAGACCCAGTACTTC. Its translation is CASSAGPGETQYF.

The rearrangement links TRBV4-1 to TRBJ2-5; D gene uncertain. From germline, CDR1 is MGHRA and CDR2 YSYEKL. With 3 bases removed from V and 1 base from J, the gap between germline ends came to 6 bases. CDR3 length: 13 residues. CDR3 in amino acids: CASSHQFQETQYF. DNA for the CDR3: TGCGCCAGCAGCCACCAGTTCCAAGAGACCCAGTACTTC.

The rearrangement joins TRBV20-1 to TRBJ1-2, with 7 bases lining up with TRBD1. CDR1 is DFQATT and CDR2 is SNEGSKA in the germline V gene (reference sequence). The CDR3 is 15 residues long. The trim removed 3 bases at V and 4 bases at J, leaving 11 bases unmatched. The CDR3 reads CSASKGAGNLYGYTF. The CDR3 DNA follows: TGCAGTGCTAGTAAGGGGGCAGGCAACCTCTATGGCTACACCTTC.

The rearrangement links TRBV30 to TRBJ2-1, with D tentatively TRBD2 (5 bases). The length of the CDR3 is 12 residues. V lost 4 bases and J 6 bases, leaving 10 bases between the germline ends. The germline CDR1 and CDR2 sequences are GTSNPN and SVGIG (reference sequence). CDR3 nucleotide sequence: TGTGCCTGGAAAGGAGGCCCCAATGAGCAGTTCTTC. This translates into CAWKGGPNEQFF.

V is TRBV18 and J is TRBJ1-2; perhaps TRBD1 as D (6 bases). Germline assignment: CDR1 KGHSH and CDR2 LQKENI. The germline V and J ends were trimmed by 6 bases and 4 bases, with 18 bases remaining between them. CDR3 length: 15 amino acids. The CDR3 here is CASSPTGSRTYGYTF. CDR3 DNA sequence: TGTGCCAGCTCGCCCACAGGGAGTCGTACCTATGGCTACACCTTC. The full variable domain, rest sourced from reference TRBV18 and TRBJ1-2, is NAGVMQNPRHLVRRRGQEARLRCSPMKGHSHVYWYRQLPEEGLKFMVYLQKENIIDESGMPKERFSAEFPKEGPSILRIQQVVRGDSAAYFCASSPTGSRTYGYTFGSGTRLTVV.

This chain uses TRBV3-1 (or the pseudogene TRBV3-2) with TRBJ1-5; D call uncertain. This CDR3 has 11 amino acids. Looked up from germline, CDR1 is LGHDT and CDR2 is YNNKEL (reference sequence). V lost 1 base and J lost 11, with 6 bases in between. The CDR3 region is CASSQAPAQHF. CDR3 DNA: TGTGCCAGCAGCCAAGCCCCGGCCCAGCATTTT.

This chain uses TRBV28 with TRBJ1-2; D is unresolved. Trimming cost V 7 bases and J 6 bases, with 15 bases left between them. The CDR3 is made up of 13 amino acids. Germline V gives CDR1 MDHEN, CDR2 SYDVKM. The CDR3 nucleotides are TGTGCCAGCACCACCCCAAACATAAATGGCTACACCTTC. Amino acid sequence: CASTTPNINGYTF.